The subject of this entry is one T cell receptor beta chain. Rearranged V-D-J TRB sequences were amplified with a mixed TRB-A/B primer pool. TCRdb fed the multiplex PCR reads into MiXCR, producing one record per CDR3 protein. The sample lists more than 7,500 distinct CDR3 sequences, nearly 55% seen once, with 20% to 25% in the top ten. The sample originates from a study of T cell repertoires in aging, cancer and after chemotherapy. Peripheral blood genomic DNA, not sorted cells or RNA, was the template. Germline-derived CDR1 and CDR2 are MNHNS and SASEGT. V was clipped by 6 bases and J by 4 bases, with 10 bases between them. The CDR3 loop spans 13 amino acids.

Sequencing input: blood. This receptor was obtained from a human donor in good health. The rearrangement uses TRBV6-1 and TRBJ1-5; possible D gene TRBD1, 6 bases. This chain's CDR3 is CASSPDRNQPQHF. The CDR3 DNA is TGTGCCAGCAGCCCGGACAGAAATCAGCCCCAGCATTTT.